This is a list of T cell receptor beta chains from one sample in a study of blood T cells in healthy people across ages. One entry per CDR3 protein, called by TCRdb with MiXCR from the 5' RACE reads. Of about 1.1 million distinct CDR3 sequences detected, under 40% appear once; the ten largest clones hold roughly 14%. The source material was blood. These receptors all stem from a man aged 18 to 30 in good health. CDR3s include the opening cysteine and the closing phenylalanine or tryptophan. The D gene is left open where the match is weak. Size values are once, few and many counts, or a class for expanded clones, and some rows have none.

size,J,D,V,CDR3,DNA
.,TRBJ2-1,.,TRBV7-3,CASSPNMANEQFF,TGTGCCAGCAGCCCCAACATGGCTAATGAGCAGTTCTTC
.,TRBJ1-1,.,TRBV7-9,CASSLIGYEAFF,TGTGCCAGCAGCTTAATAGGATATGAAGCTTTCTTT
.,TRBJ2-1,.,TRBV6-6,CAIGVPATNEQFF,TGTGCCATCGGGGTGCCGGCGACCAATGAGCAGTTCTTC
.,TRBJ1-4,.,TRBV3-1,CASSFMDGGRDHEKLFF,TGTGCCAGCAGCTTCATGGACGGGGGCCGGGATCATGAAAAACTGTTTTTT
.,TRBJ1-1,.,TRBV9,CASSVRITNTEAFF,TGTGCCAGCAGCGTACGAATAACCAACACTGAAGCTTTCTTT
.,TRBJ2-7,.,TRBV7-9,CASSRAGWDSDPHEQYF,TGTGCCAGCAGCCGGGCCGGGTGGGACTCCGATCCTCACGAGCAGTACTTC
few,TRBJ2-7,.,TRBV12-3/TRBV12-4,CASSPAGTLSYEQYF,TGTGCCAGCAGTCCTGCCGGGACGCTCTCCTACGAGCAGTACTTC
many,TRBJ2-5,.,TRBV29-1,CSVGSKETQYF,TGCAGCGTTGGAAGCAAAGAGACCCAGTACTTC
.,TRBJ2-5,.,TRBV5-1,CASSLAVGQEAQYF,TGCGCCAGCAGCTTGGCGGTAGGGCAAGAGGCCCAGTACTTC
.,TRBJ2-7,.,TRBV20-1,CSARDGQKYEQYF,TGCAGTGCTAGAGATGGGCAGAAGTACGAGCAGTACTTC
.,TRBJ1-5,TRBD1,TRBV20-1,CSAGGDRDSLLSNQPQHF,TGCAGTGCTGGGGGGGACAGGGACTCCCTACTTAGCAATCAGCCCCAGCATTTT
few,TRBJ1-3,.,TRBV4-1,CASSRGQSFGNTIYF,TGCGCCAGCAGTCGCGGACAGTCTTTTGGAAACACCATATATTTT
.,TRBJ1-2,TRBD1,TRBV20-1,CSARTGGSGSYTF,TGCAGTGCTAGGACAGGGGGCTCGGGGAGCTACACCTTC
.,TRBJ2-5,.,TRBV3-1,CASSQEAVLKTQETQYF,TGTGCCAGCAGCCAAGAGGCAGTGCTAAAGACCCAAGAGACCCAGTACTTC
.,TRBJ1-5,.,TRBV6-6,CASIRGRGNQPQHF,TGTGCCAGCATCCGGGGAAGGGGCAATCAGCCCCAGCATTTT
.,TRBJ2-3,TRBD1,TRBV12-3/TRBV12-4,CASATAGTGPDTQYF,TGTGCCAGCGCTACCGCCGGGACAGGGCCAGATACGCAGTATTTT
.,TRBJ1-1,.,TRBV12-3/TRBV12-4,CASSFGRWLNTEAFF,TGTGCCAGCAGTTTTGGACGGTGGCTAAACACTGAAGCTTTCTTT
.,TRBJ2-1,TRBD1,TRBV5-1,CASSSRQGPVFNEQFF,TGCGCCAGCAGCTCCCGACAGGGTCCGGTTTTCAATGAGCAGTTCTTC
.,TRBJ2-3,TRBD2,TRBV20-1,CSARGQRGASTDTQYF,TGCAGTGCTAGGGGTCAGCGGGGGGCTAGCACAGATACGCAGTATTTT
.,TRBJ1-5,.,TRBV7-9,CASSLAGGGHQPQHF,TGTGCCAGCAGCTTAGCTGGGGGGGGCCATCAGCCCCAGCATTTT
few,TRBJ2-1,.,TRBV19,CASSTGPVQFF,TGTGCCAGTAGTACGGGACCTGTACAGTTCTTC
.,TRBJ1-3,.,TRBV5-5,CASSPLSRYTGNTIYF,TGTGCCAGCAGCCCACTATCGAGATACACTGGAAACACCATATATTTT
few,TRBJ1-2,.,TRBV7-9,CASSLGREYGDYGYTF,TGTGCCAGCAGCTTAGGACGGGAGTATGGGGACTATGGCTACACCTTC
.,TRBJ1-1,.,TRBV21-1,CASSKQVQGYRGEAFF,TGTGCCAGCAGCAAACAAGTCCAGGGGTACAGAGGTGAAGCTTTCTTT
few,TRBJ2-1,.,TRBV5-6,CASSLGDRWNEQFF,TGTGCCAGCAGCTTGGGTGACAGGTGGAATGAGCAGTTCTTC
few,TRBJ2-5,TRBD1,TRBV28,CASSPVMYRGYQETQYF,TGTGCCAGCAGCCCCGTTATGTACAGGGGCTACCAAGAGACCCAGTACTTC
few,TRBJ1-1,.,TRBV20-1,CSARGPYTEAFF,TGCAGTGCTAGAGGACCGTACACTGAAGCTTTCTTT